This TCR beta chain was identified during a study of cytomegalovirus exposure and HLA in healthy donors. Study-level findings and limits: According to the study, roughly 160 TCR beta chains were cytomegalovirus-associated. Judged likely to be a sequencing artifact was a cluster of highly shared sequence variants.

Germline values: CDR1 MNHEY, CDR2 SMNVEV (reference sequence). With 5 bases removed from V and 7 bases from J, the gap between germline ends came to 16 bases. CDR3 size: 14 residues. All donors participated as healthy donors of bone marrow. PCR primers comprised 60 Vbeta and 13 Jbeta primers. Clones were read by immunoSEQ multiplex PCR, and TCRdb kept only the in-frame ones, dropping some. The sample table includes fewer than 200,000 clones. For this clone: The antigen remains undetermined.

The V call is TRBV27, the J call TRBJ2-3, with a possible D match to TRBD2 (6 bases). The sequencing input was PBMCs. This clonotype originated in a young man in good health and CMV-seronegative. CDR3 sequence: CASSPRDRGNTQYF. CDR3 nucleotide sequence: TGTGCCAGCAGTCCGCGGGACCGCGGTAATACGCAGTATTTT.